This T cell receptor (beta chain) was sequenced in a study of blood T cell repertoires in COVID-19. Study-wide context: The United States, Italy and Spain were the sources of the acute and convalescent COVID-19 samples.

Libraries were prepared by immunoSEQ multiplex PCR; TCRdb keeps only in-frame clonotypes and omits some of them. The repertoire consists of approximately 69,000 clones, with over 70% occurring once and the leading ten covering 15% to 20%. The CDR3 length is 14 residues. Germline CDR1 is LGHDT and CDR2 is YNNKEL (reference sequence). The J segment lost 3 bases and the V segment lost 4 bases, leaving 5 bases of the junction unmatched. Sequencing used peripheral blood. V is TRBV3-1 (or the pseudogene TRBV3-2) and J is TRBJ2-5, with TRBD1 matching 7 bases. This clonotype was obtained from a man in his sixties with acute or convalescent COVID-19. The CDR3 spells CASSRLTGEETQYF. For the CDR3, the DNA is TGTGCCAGCAGCCGCCTTACAGGGGAAGAGACCCAGTACTTC.